These 20 T cell receptor beta chains share one sample of origin, sequenced in a study of blood T cells in healthy people across ages. Primed by a sample-barcoded 5' primer and a J-beta primer mix, a second PCR proceeded for roughly 6 to 12 cycles. TCRdb reanalysed the 5' RACE reads using MiXCR and keeps one entry per CDR3 protein. The table includes over 1,500,000 distinct CDR3 sequences, around 50% detected once. Input material: blood. The receptors come from a middle-aged woman in good health.

The chain employs TRBV6-1 and TRBJ2-3; TRBD2 matches 14 bases. The CDR3 length is 18 residues. The germline gives CDR1 MNHNS, CDR2 SASEGT. Losses at the gene ends were 6 bases for V and 2 bases for J; bases not matched to a gene: 10. This CDR3 is CASRTLGLAGAYTDTQYF. The CDR3, as DNA: TGTGCCAGCAGAACCCTGGGACTAGCGGGGGCCTACACAGATACGCAGTATTTT.

This clonotype was seen a handful of times. This CDR3 is CATSDGTEDEQYF. CDR3 DNA sequence: TGTGCCACCAGTGATGGGACAGAAGACGAGCAGTACTTC. The V and J genes are TRBV24-1 and TRBJ2-5, with TRBD1 matching 7 bases. The DNA end is more similar to TRBJ2-7, so the J call may be wrong. Per the germline V gene, CDR1 is KGHDR and CDR2 is SFDVKD. The CDR3 extends over 13 amino acids.

The chain is built from TRBV2 and TRBJ1-2; D is unresolved. Germline V gives CDR1 SNHLY, CDR2 FYNNEI. Deletions cut 4 bases from V and 3 bases from J, with 9 bases between. The CDR3 length is 13 residues. As DNA, the CDR3 is TGTGCCAGCAGTGGCGACCTCCACTATGGCTACACCTTC. Protein product: CASSGDLHYGYTF.

As regards this clonotype: Sequence at one end of the junction differs from germline and may be a read error. This chain joins TRBV20-1 and TRBJ2-1; TRBD1 matches 7 bases. The length of the CDR3 is 15 residues. Germline V gives CDR1 DFQATT, CDR2 SNEGSKA (reference sequence). Here the CDR3 reads CSARGQFAADNAQFF. The CDR3 DNA is TGCAGTGCCCGGGGACAGTTCGCAGCAGACAATGCGCAGTTCTTC.

The chain links TRBV20-1 to TRBJ2-3, with 7 bases aligning to TRBD1. Germline assignment: CDR1 DFQATT and CDR2 SNEGSKA (reference sequence). This CDR3 has 15 residues. Unmatched junction bases numbered 13, after V lost 5 bases and J lost 5 bases. The CDR3, as DNA: TGCAGTGCTCGGGACAGTGCAAGGGTCTTAGATACGCAGTATTTT. It translates to CSARDSARVLDTQYF.

This chain joins TRBV20-1 and TRBJ2-3; D gene uncertain. Deletions cut 2 bases from V and 0 bases from J, with 9 bases between. Germline assignment: CDR1 DFQATT and CDR2 SNEGSKA (reference sequence). The CDR3 covers 14 residues. CDR3 coding DNA: TGCAGTGCTAGAAGTAGTTCTAGCACAGATACGCAGTATTTT. It specifies CSARSSSSTDTQYF.

The chain combines TRBV6-2 or TRBV6-3 with TRBJ2-3, with 7 bases matching TRBD1. The CDR3 is 18 residues long. The junction had 16 bases not matched to a gene; V was cut back by 6 bases and J by 1 base. Germline assignment: CDR1 MNHEY and CDR2 SVGEGT. The DNA of the CDR3 is TGTGCCAGCAGCGACGTTGGTGCCAGGGGGAGACGCACAGATACGCAGTATTTT. Amino acid sequence: CASSDVGARGRRTDTQYF.

The V gene is TRBV9, the J gene TRBJ1-1; D is uncertain. The CDR3 is 13 residues long. V shed 7 bases and J shed 0 bases, with 10 bases lying between them. Germline V gene data show CDR1 as SGDLS and CDR2 as YYNGEE. The CDR3 nucleotides are TGTGCCAGCCAAGGCGGATTGAACACTGAAGCTTTCTTT. This codes for CASQGGLNTEAFF.

This clonotype occurred a few times. The chain combines TRBV7-2 with TRBJ2-1; D is undetermined. The CDR3 consists of 15 residues. The V end lost 7 bases, the J end lost 5 bases, and 18 bases lay between the germline ends. From germline, CDR1 is SGHTA and CDR2 FQGNSA. CDR3 protein: CASTKIPLDDNEQFF. CDR3 nucleotides: TGTGCCAGCACCAAGATCCCCCTGGACGACAATGAGCAGTTCTTC.

The count of this clonotype is one. CDR3 bases: TGTGCCAGCAGTGCTAGCGGGTTTACCTACGAGCAGTACTTC. It is translated as CASSASGFTYEQYF. This sequence joins TRBV6-1 and TRBJ2-7; 8 bases line up with TRBD2. CDR1 MNHNS and CDR2 SASEGT come from the germline V gene. Trimming took 4 bases from V and 2 from J; bases not matched to a gene: 4. This CDR3 spans 14 amino acids.

V and J are TRBV20-1 and TRBJ2-3; the match to TRBD2 covers 9 bases. Germline CDR1 and CDR2: DFQATT and SNEGSKA (reference sequence). There are 16 residues in the CDR3. V was clipped by 3 bases and J by 2 bases; unmatched bases: 9. As DNA, the CDR3 is TGCAGTGCTAGTCGGCGGGGGGGCTACCTCACAGATACGCAGTATTTT. Translation gives CSASRRGGYLTDTQYF.

The chain is built from TRBV28 and TRBJ1-5, with TRBD1 matching 9 bases. Trimming took 5 bases from V and 7 from J; bases not matched to a gene: 3. The CDR3 runs to 13 residues. From germline, CDR1 is MDHEN and CDR2 SYDVKM. The CDR3 loop reads CASSNRGLQPQHF. DNA for the CDR3: TGTGCCAGCAGTAACAGGGGGCTGCAGCCCCAGCATTTT.

There are a few counts of this clonotype. The chain links TRBV12-3 or TRBV12-4 to TRBJ2-4; D may match TRBD1 or TRBD2 (5 bases each). V lost 3 bases and J lost 11, with 14 bases in between. The CDR3 is made up of 13 amino acids. CDR3 protein: CASSFHGAPFQYF. The CDR3 DNA sequence: TGTGCCAGCAGTTTCCACGGGGCCCCCTTTCAGTACTTC.

The chain links TRBV20-1 to TRBJ2-3; 11 bases agree with TRBD1. The CDR3 extends over 16 amino acids. Germline CDR1 is DFQATT and CDR2 is SNEGSKA (reference sequence). Unmatched junction bases numbered 20, after V lost 4 bases and J lost 14 bases. The CDR3 DNA reads TGCAGTGCTAACCCTCTTGGACAGGGGGCTAACAGATACGCGTATTTT. Its protein is CSANPLGQGANRYAYF.

A few counts support this clonotype. The chain has TRBV12-3 or TRBV12-4 and TRBJ2-2, with 11 nucleotides matching TRBD2. J lost 6 bases, V lost 5 bases, and 5 bases had no gene match. This CDR3 has 15 residues. CDR3 nucleotides: TGTGCCAGCAGTCCACTAGCGGGGGCTCCCGGGGAGCTGTTTTTT. Amino acids: CASSPLAGAPGELFF.

Only a few counts were recorded for this clonotype. This rearrangement joins TRBV5-1 to TRBJ1-6; D not certain. This CDR3 is 16 amino acids long. The V gene lost 0 bases and the J gene lost 0 bases, with 7 bases spanning the gap. Germline lookup yields CDR1 SGHRS and CDR2 YFSETQ. CDR3 residues: CASSLVLSSYNSPLHF. The DNA of the CDR3 is TGCGCCAGCAGCTTGGTTTTAAGCTCCTATAATTCACCCCTCCACTTT.

The V gene is TRBV7-9, the J gene TRBJ1-2; D not resolved. Germline values: CDR1 SEHNR, CDR2 FQNEAQ (reference sequence). Trimming took off 3 bases at V and 1 base at J, with 12 bases between the two ends. The CDR3 runs to 15 residues. DNA of the CDR3: TGTGCCAGCAGCTTTCCGTCCGGGGATAACTATGGCTACACCTTC. It specifies CASSFPSGDNYGYTF.

The CDR3 DNA is TGTGCCAGCAGCCTCCGGACTAGCGGGGTAAAAACAGATACGCAGTATTTT. It translates to CASSLRTSGVKTDTQYF. The chain links TRBV11-1 to TRBJ2-3; 12 nucleotides align to TRBD2. The ends lost 5 bases at V and 3 bases at J; junction bases unmatched: 9. CDR3 size: 17 residues. Germline V CDR1 and CDR2: SGHAT, FQDESV (reference sequence).

A few counts support this clonotype. The chain combines TRBV20-1 with TRBJ1-2, with TRBD1 as a possible D gene (5 bases). Trimming removed 2 bases at V and 5 bases at J, with 15 bases between. The germline V gene encodes CDR1 DFQATT and CDR2 SNEGSKA (reference sequence). CDR3 length: 14 amino acids. The CDR3: CSARTRTGDYGYTF. The CDR3 coding sequence is TGCAGTGCTAGAACCAGAACAGGCGATTATGGCTACACCTTC.

The V gene is TRBV11-1, the J gene TRBJ2-1, with 13 bases matching TRBD2. V trimming: 4 bases; J trimming: 14 bases; junction bases outside the gene matches: 23. CDR3 length: 19 amino acids. Germline CDR1 is SGHAT and CDR2 is FQDESV (reference sequence). The CDR3 DNA sequence: TGTGCCAGCAGCTATCCTGGCTTGGGGGAGGTAGGACTAGCGGGGGTTAAGTTCTTC. It codes for CASSYPGLGEVGLAGVKFF.